The 3 T cell receptor beta chains below all came from one sample that was sequenced in a study of blood T cells in healthy people across ages. Together with a sample-barcoded 5' primer, a J-beta primer mix was included in a second PCR lasting about 6 to 11 cycles. TCRdb recomputed calls from the 5' RACE reads with MiXCR, one row per CDR3 protein. The sample contains 600,000 to 800,000 distinct CDR3 sequences, under 25% of which appear only once. Sequenced sample: blood. The receptors here all came from an older man in good health.

The chain links TRBV12-3 or TRBV12-4 to TRBJ2-5, with D perhaps matching TRBD1 (6 bases). The end of the DNA aligns better with TRBJ2-1, so the J call may be wrong. The CDR3 covers 12 residues. The DNA of the CDR3 is TGTGCCAGCAGACTTAGGGGGAATGAGCAGTTCTTC. Translation: CASRLRGNEQFF.

V is TRBV30 and J is TRBJ2-5; a possible D gene is TRBD1 (5 bases). The J call may be incorrect, as the DNA end agrees better with TRBJ2-7. This CDR3 contains 14 residues. Germline-derived CDR1 and CDR2 are GTSNPN and SVGIG (reference sequence). The CDR3 is CAWSPRSLRVEQYF. The DNA for the CDR3 is TGTGCCTGGAGCCCACGTAGCCTCAGGGTCGAGCAGTACTTC.

This clonotype appeared many times. The rearrangement links TRBV4-1 to TRBJ2-5; D unclear. The J call may be faulty, since TRBJ2-7 better matches the DNA end. Germline CDR1 MGHRA, CDR2 YSYEKL. The CDR3 consists of 14 residues. As DNA, the CDR3 is TGCGCCAGCAGCCAAGAAGAGAATTCCTACGAGCAGTACTTC. Protein product: CASSQEENSYEQYF.